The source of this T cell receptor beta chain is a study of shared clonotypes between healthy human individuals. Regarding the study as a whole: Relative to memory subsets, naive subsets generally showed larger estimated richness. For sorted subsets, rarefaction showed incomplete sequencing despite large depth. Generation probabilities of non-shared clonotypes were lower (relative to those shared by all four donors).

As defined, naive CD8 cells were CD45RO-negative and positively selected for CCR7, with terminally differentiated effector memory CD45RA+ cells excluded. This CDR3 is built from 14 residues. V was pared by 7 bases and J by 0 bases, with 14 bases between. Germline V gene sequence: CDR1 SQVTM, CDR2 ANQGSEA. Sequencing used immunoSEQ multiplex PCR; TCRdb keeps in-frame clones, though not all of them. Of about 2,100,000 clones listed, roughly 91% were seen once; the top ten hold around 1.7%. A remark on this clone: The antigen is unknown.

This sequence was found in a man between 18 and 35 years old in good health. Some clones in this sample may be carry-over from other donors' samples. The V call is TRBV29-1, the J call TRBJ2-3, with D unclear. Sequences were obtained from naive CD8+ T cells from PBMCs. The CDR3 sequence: CSADLGASTDTQYF. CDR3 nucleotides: TGCAGCGCCGACCTTGGTGCTAGCACAGATACGCAGTATTTT.